The 20 T cell receptor beta chains given below trace back to one sample, sequenced in a study of T cells in Graves' hyperthyroidism and ophthalmopathy. RNA transcripts provided the source from which TCR beta CDR3 regions were amplified. First-round RT-PCR targeting the TCR CDR3 was performed with the HTBI primer set. MiXCR was run by TCRdb on the multiplex PCR reads, yielding one entry per CDR3 protein. Among some 500,000 distinct CDR3 sequences listed, around a quarter were seen once. The sequenced material came from blood. All receptors derive from a woman aged 30 to 39 with Graves' ophthalmopathy.

The V call is TRBV5-1, the J call TRBJ2-7, with D tentatively TRBD2 (5 bases). The V end was cut by 0 bases, the J end by 8 bases, with 15 bases between. Germline V gene lookup returns CDR1 SGHRS and CDR2 YFSETQ. The CDR3 extends over 14 amino acids. The CDR3 DNA sequence: TGCGCCAGCAGCTTGGAGGCGGGTCTCGGTAAGCAGTACTTC. Translating it yields CASSLEAGLGKQYF.

This clonotype appeared a few times. This chain uses TRBV7-3 with TRBJ2-1; 10 positions match TRBD2. The germline gives CDR1 SGHTA, CDR2 FQGTGA. The CDR3 sequence is 15 residues long. V dropped 3 bases and J dropped 7; count of bases not matched to a gene: 6. CDR3 residues: CASSFGLAVVNEQFF. CDR3 sequence (DNA): TGTGCCAGCAGCTTTGGACTAGCGGTGGTTAATGAGCAGTTCTTC.

This clonotype was recorded many times. The chain is built from TRBV6-5 and TRBJ1-3; D might be TRBD1 (5 bases). The CDR3 runs 15 residues. The germline V gene encodes CDR1 MNHEY and CDR2 SVGAGI. Trimming took 2 bases from V and 0 from J, leaving 8 bases between them. The CDR3 nucleotides read TGTGCCAGCAGTTACGGGGCGGGCTCTGGAAACACCATATATTTT. This sequence encodes CASSYGAGSGNTIYF.

This clonotype was recorded a few times. J is TRBJ2-7 and V is TRBV12-3 or TRBV12-4; 11 bases map to TRBD2. The J segment lost 3 bases and the V segment lost 5 bases, leaving 6 bases of the junction unmatched. The CDR3 has 15 residues. The CDR3 region is CASSPTSGNLYEQYF. The CDR3 DNA sequence: TGTGCCAGCAGTCCGACTAGCGGGAACCTCTACGAGCAGTACTTC.

This clonotype was seen only a few times. This could be a read error, since a much larger clone is one nucleotide away. This chain connects TRBV6-1 to TRBJ1-1; D unresolved. Germline-derived CDR1 and CDR2 are MNHNS and SASEGT. CDR3 length: 11 amino acids. CDR3 coding DNA: TGTGCCAGCGAGACGAACGCTGAAACTTTCTTT. Translating it yields CASETNAETFF.

At least ten counts were recorded for this clonotype. The genes are TRBV6-1 and TRBJ2-6, with a possible D match to TRBD2 (5 bases). Looked up from germline, CDR1 is MNHNS and CDR2 is SASEGT. Deletions cut 6 bases from V and 2 bases from J, with 8 bases between. The CDR3 is 14 amino acids. The CDR3 loop is CASRDGTGANVLTF. In DNA, the CDR3 is TGTGCCAGCAGGGACGGGACTGGGGCCAACGTCCTGACTTTC.

This clonotype was observed many times. The rearrangement links TRBV12-3 or TRBV12-4 to TRBJ2-7, with no clear D. Trimming removed 3 bases from V and 0 bases from J, with 15 bases in between. CDR3 size: 16 residues. The CDR3 bases are TGTGCCAGCAGTTTCTTCGCGTCGGCCAGCTCCTACGAGCAGTACTTC. Its translation is CASSFFASASSYEQYF.

The chain joins TRBV24-1 to TRBJ2-5, with 10 bases aligning to TRBD2. Germline values: CDR1 KGHDR, CDR2 SFDVKD. The CDR3 spans 15 residues. V was clipped by 0 bases and J by 5 bases; unmatched bases: 2. CDR3: CATSDLTSGVETQYF. The CDR3, as DNA: TGTGCCACCAGTGATTTGACTAGCGGGGTGGAGACCCAGTACTTC.

The V gene is TRBV20-1, the J gene TRBJ2-7; TRBD2 is a possible D gene (7 bases). The CDR3 loop spans 14 amino acids. V was pared by 3 bases and J by 3 bases, with 15 bases between. CDR1 and CDR2 from the germline V gene are DFQATT and SNEGSKA (reference sequence). The CDR3 DNA reads TGCAGTGCTAGCCGGACGGGGGGCTACTACGAGCAGTACTTC. The encoded protein is CSASRTGGYYEQYF.

This rearrangement joins TRBV9 to TRBJ2-7, with D maybe TRBD1 (5 bases). CDR1 is SGDLS, CDR2 YYNGEE, per germline. Trimming took off 0 bases at V and 5 bases at J, with 12 bases between the two ends. The CDR3 runs to 14 residues. The CDR3 region has the DNA TGTGCCAGCAGCGTAGAACCAGGGATCGACGAGCAGTACTTC. Translating it yields CASSVEPGIDEQYF.

The rearrangement uses TRBV10-3 and TRBJ2-2, with TRBD1 matching over 8 bases. In germline, CDR1 is ENHRY, CDR2 SYGVKD. The ends lost 2 bases at V and 7 bases at J; junction bases unmatched: 6. This CDR3 comprises 15 residues. The CDR3 reads CAISEGQGFVGELFF. CDR3 bases: TGTGCCATCAGTGAGGGACAGGGTTTCGTCGGGGAGCTGTTTTTT.

This chain connects TRBV13 to TRBJ2-5; a weak D match, TRBD1 (6 bases). Germline V CDR1 and CDR2: PRHDT, FYEKMQ (reference sequence). V lost 4 bases and J lost 2, with 14 bases in between. The CDR3 has 15 amino acids. The CDR3 bases are TGTGCCAGCAGCTCCCGGGACACCGCTCAAGAGACCCAGTACTTC. Translation gives CASSSRDTAQETQYF. The whole variable domain, remainder taken from reference TRBV13 and TRBJ2-5, is AAGVIQSPRHLIKEKRETATLKCYPIPRHDTVYWYQQGPGQDPQFLISFYEKMQSDKGSIPDRFSAQQFSDYHSELNMSSLELGDSALYFCASSSRDTAQETQYFGPGTRLLVL.

This clonotype was seen many times. This rearrangement joins TRBV18 to TRBJ2-5; D unresolved. Germline assignment: CDR1 KGHSH and CDR2 LQKENI. The CDR3 is 13 residues long. Trimming removed 1 base from V and 0 bases from J, with 3 bases in between. As DNA, the CDR3 is TGTGCCAGCTCACCACTGGACCAAGAGACCCAGTACTTC. Residues: CASSPLDQETQYF. The full variable domain, with the rest looked up from reference TRBV18 and TRBJ2-5, is NAGVMQNPRHLVRRRGQEARLRCSPMKGHSHVYWYRQLPEEGLKFMVYLQKENIIDESGMPKERFSAEFPKEGPSILRIQQVVRGDSAAYFCASSPLDQETQYFGPGTRLLVL.

This clonotype was detected a few times. The chain joins TRBV6-1 to TRBJ2-7; TRBD2 agrees at 12 bases. Looked up from germline, CDR1 is MNHNS and CDR2 is SASEGT. Germline trimming cut 2 bases from V and 7 bases from J; bases unmatched to any gene: 3. The CDR3 consists of 14 residues. CDR3 residues: CASSELAGGREQYF. CDR3 nucleotide sequence: TGTGCCAGCAGTGAACTAGCGGGAGGGCGAGAGCAGTACTTC.

This clonotype was picked up a small number of times. The chain joins TRBV6-1 to TRBJ1-3; D gene ambiguous. Trimming removed 6 bases from V and 0 bases from J, with 9 bases in between. The CDR3 extends over 14 amino acids. Germline-derived CDR1 and CDR2 are MNHNS and SASEGT. The CDR3 protein is CASRDWFSGNTIYF. The CDR3 DNA reads as TGTGCCAGCAGGGACTGGTTCTCTGGAAACACCATATATTTT.

This clonotype showed up many times. V usage is TRBV19 and J usage is TRBJ1-5; D is perhaps TRBD1 (5 bases). Germline values: CDR1 LNHDA, CDR2 SQIVND (reference sequence). V was shortened by 4 bases and J by 2 bases, with 18 bases between the two germline ends. CDR3 length equals 17 residues. The CDR3 sequence is CASSKSPSGMGNQPQHF. The CDR3 DNA sequence: TGTGCCAGTAGTAAATCCCCATCAGGGATGGGCAATCAGCCCCAGCATTTT.

This clonotype was found a few times. The chain is built from TRBV28 and TRBJ1-2; D not resolved. The CDR3 sequence is 14 residues long. Trimming shortened V by 5 bases and J by 3 bases, and 13 bases separated the two germline ends. Looked up from germline, CDR1 is MDHEN and CDR2 is SYDVKM. The CDR3 DNA follows: TGTGCCAGCAGTCAAGGCATCGGGGACTATGGCTACACCTTC. Its protein product is CASSQGIGDYGYTF.

There are a few counts of this clonotype. The chain is built from TRBV5-1 and TRBJ2-7, with D perhaps matching TRBD1 (5 bases). Germline V gene data show CDR1 as SGHRS and CDR2 as YFSETQ. V was cut by 1 base and J by 2 bases, with 13 bases left in between. CDR3 length: 15 residues. CDR3 sequence reads: CASSLNQGIPYEQYF. The CDR3 bases are TGCGCCAGCAGCTTGAATCAGGGTATTCCCTACGAGCAGTACTTC.

This clonotype was observed a few times. V gene TRBV6-9 combines with J gene TRBJ1-3, with D uncertain. Looked up from germline, CDR1 is MNHGY and CDR2 is SVAAGI. This CDR3 spans 12 amino acids. V lost 4 bases and J 7 bases, leaving 8 bases between the germline ends. Here the CDR3 DNA reads TGTGCCAGCAGTTTTAAGCACAACACCATATATTTT. Translation gives CASSFKHNTIYF.

This clonotype was found a few times. The chain has TRBV15 and TRBJ2-6, with 14 nucleotides matching TRBD2. J lost 0 bases, V lost 2 bases, and 6 bases had no gene match. CDR1 is LNHNV and CDR2 is YYDKDF in the germline V gene (reference sequence). The CDR3 covers 20 residues. The CDR3 DNA follows: TGTGCCACCAGCAGATACCCGGGACTAGCGGGGGACTCTGGGGCCAACGTCCTGACTTTC. This translates into CATSRYPGLAGDSGANVLTF.